This is a list of T cell receptor beta chains from one sample in a study of blood T cell repertoires in COVID-19. Profiling relied on immunoSEQ multiplex PCR, and the TCRdb table lists in-frame clones only, not all of them. The sample includes more than 120,000 clones, about 92% of them seen just once. The sequencing input was peripheral blood. These receptors were obtained from a human donor in a cohort sampled during active COVID-19. Each CDR3 is given with its conserved first and last residue. D genes are given only for firm matches. Expanded clones are given a class, and other clones once, few, many or no size at all.

j_call d_call v_call clone_size cdr3_aa cdr3_nt
TRBJ2-3 . TRBV19 . CASRGADTQYF TGTGCCAGTCGGGGAGCAGATACGCAGTATTTT
TRBJ1-4 . TRBV20-1 . CSASPGGEKLFF TGCAGTGCTAGTCCCGGCGGTGAAAAACTGTTTTTT
TRBJ2-2 TRBD1 TRBV6-5 . CASRNGQGLTGELFF TGTGCCAGCAGAAACGGACAGGGGCTAACCGGGGAGCTGTTTTTT
TRBJ2-2 . TRBV5-6 . CASSLRGNTGELFF TGTGCCAGCAGCTTGCGGGGGAACACCGGGGAGCTGTTTTTT
TRBJ1-5 . TRBV6-1 . CASSDSGFANQPQHF TGTGCCAGCAGTGATTCGGGGTTCGCCAATCAGCCCCAGCATTTT
TRBJ2-7 TRBD1 TRBV5-4 . CASSWQGAYEQYF TGTGCCAGCAGCTGGCAGGGGGCATACGAGCAGTACTTC
TRBJ2-5 TRBD1 TRBV5-1 . CASSSGQGPTYF TGCGCCAGCAGCTCTGGACAGGGCCCAACCTACTTC
TRBJ1-3 . TRBV30 . CAWSITGFNTIYF TGTGCCTGGAGTATAACAGGTTTTAACACCATATATTTT
TRBJ2-3 TRBD1 TRBV5-4 . CASSVDRGRTDTQYF TGTGCCAGCAGCGTAGACAGGGGGCGTACAGATACGCAGTATTTT
TRBJ2-7 TRBD2 TRBV6-5 . CASSQTSWYEQYF TGTGCCAGCAGTCAGACTAGCTGGTACGAGCAGTACTTC
TRBJ2-7 TRBD1 TRBV6-5 . CASNVLGGAGEQYF TGTGCCAGCAACGTTTTAGGGGGCGCGGGCGAGCAGTACTTC
TRBJ1-4 TRBD1 TRBV25-1 . CASSADREGSEKLFF TGTGCCAGCAGTGCCGACAGGGAAGGTAGTGAAAAACTGTTTTTT
TRBJ2-2 . TRBV4-2 . CASSQRSGFRELFF TGTGCCAGCAGCCAACGTTCAGGGTTCAGGGAGCTGTTTTTT
TRBJ2-3 . TRBV7-9 . CASSLEYMVGGLTDTQYF TGTGCCAGCAGCTTAGAGTATATGGTGGGGGGGCTCACAGATACGCAGTATTTT
TRBJ2-1 TRBD2 TRBV7-9 . CASSRTSGGGSYNEQFF TGTGCCAGCAGCCGGACTAGCGGGGGTGGCTCCTACAATGAGCAGTTCTTC
TRBJ2-2 TRBD1 TRBV9 . CASGEPGQGMAGELFF TGTGCCAGCGGCGAACCGGGACAGGGAATGGCCGGGGAGCTGTTTTTT
TRBJ1-2 . TRBV18 . CASKTDETIYGYTF TGTGCCAGCAAAACCGATGAAACAATTTATGGCTACACCTTC
TRBJ2-5 TRBD2 TRBV5-4 . CASSLLGTSGGRETQYF TGTGCCAGCAGCTTATTAGGGACTAGCGGGGGGAGGGAGACCCAGTACTTC
TRBJ1-2 . TRBV14 . CASTQGSGGLEGYTF TGTGCCAGCACCCAAGGCTCCGGGGGGCTAGAGGGCTACACCTTC
TRBJ2-3 TRBD2 TRBV19 . CASSRQRTSGGDTQYF TGTGCCAGTAGTAGACAACGGACTAGCGGGGGAGATACGCAGTATTTT
TRBJ2-1 TRBD2 TRBV5-1 . CASSLGTSGVGNEQFF TGCGCCAGCAGCTTGGGGACTAGCGGGGTGGGGAATGAGCAGTTCTTC
TRBJ1-5 . TRBV6-6 . CASIPGRASNQPQHF TGTGCCAGCATTCCGGGGAGGGCTAGCAATCAGCCCCAGCATTTT
TRBJ1-2 . TRBV4-1 . CASSQDRGANYGYTF TGCGCCAGCAGCCAAGACAGGGGAGCGAACTATGGCTACACCTTC
TRBJ2-2 TRBD1 TRBV4-3 once CASSRDRYTGELFF TGCGCCAGCAGCCGGGACAGGTACACCGGGGAGCTGTTTTTT
TRBJ1-1 TRBD1 TRBV5-1 . CASSYDRGLTEAFF TGCGCCAGCAGCTACGACAGGGGGCTGACTGAAGCTTTCTTT
TRBJ2-3 . TRBV19 . CASTPGDTQYF TGTGCCAGTACCCCAGGGGATACGCAGTATTTT